This T cell receptor beta chain is from a study of blood T cell repertoires in COVID-19. Study context: PBMCs, B-cell-depleted T cells, or T cells were the source of the cDNA or gDNA that made up the material.

Data came from immunoSEQ multiplex PCR; TCRdb stores just in-frame clones and leaves some out. The sample includes roughly 700,000 clones, over 80% of them seen just once. Germline V gives CDR1 MGHRA, CDR2 YSYEKL. V lost 3 bases to trimming and J lost 4 bases; unmatched junction nucleotides: 10. The CDR3 consists of 16 residues. The sample comprised peripheral blood. The TCR comes from a young woman with acute or convalescent COVID-19. V usage is TRBV4-1 and J usage is TRBJ1-2; TRBD1 matches 8 bases. In nucleotides, the CDR3 is TGCGCCAGCAGCCATCCCCCCGGACAGGGCCCCTATGGCTACACCTTC. Protein product: CASSHPPGQGPYGYTF.